This TCR beta chain appears in the sequencing data of a study of blood T cells in healthy people across ages. Findings and limits, study-wide: Strong correlation linked observed beta diversity and percent naive T cells. Estimates of total diversity, which came from one million sequenced T cells, were considered to be underestimates.

For the second PCR, which ran for roughly 6 to 11 cycles, a sample-barcoded 5' primer and a J-beta primer mix were used. TCRdb re-called the 5' RACE reads through MiXCR, storing one row per CDR3 protein. The table records roughly 1.5 million distinct CDR3 sequences, roughly two fifths of them present only once. Germline V lookup: CDR1 SGHTA, CDR2 FQGNSA. The CDR3 is 16 residues long. Trimming cost V 2 bases and J 4 bases, with 15 bases left between them. Notes on this clonotype: The antigen is unknown.

This rearrangement joins TRBV7-2 to TRBJ2-1, with D possibly matching TRBD2 (5 bases). This TCR was recovered from a woman between 18 and 30 years old in good health. Sequencing used blood. CDR3 loop: CASSLFWGAKYNEQFF. CDR3 DNA sequence: TGTGCCAGCAGCTTATTTTGGGGAGCAAAATACAATGAGCAGTTCTTC.